The entry that follows covers one T cell receptor beta chain sequence. This record belongs to a study of blood T cell repertoires in COVID-19. As for the study in general: From the United States, Italy and Spain came samples of acute and convalescent COVID-19. PBMCs, B-cell-depleted T cells, or T cells were the source of the cDNA or gDNA that made up the material.

The CDR3 runs to 14 residues. Methods used by the authors: Reference gene primers were amplified, and this amplification served to estimate nucleated cell counts. Profiling relied on immunoSEQ multiplex PCR, and the TCRdb table lists in-frame clones only, not all of them. From that table come the V and J calls and clone size; the DNA was used to work out D and trimming. The table includes around 130,000 clones, about four fifths detected once. The sequencing input was peripheral blood. This chain joins TRBV21-1 and TRBJ1-1; the D segment call TRBD1 is taken from the table without a DNA check. TRBV21-1 is tagged as a pseudogene. The sequence came from a woman aged 45-65 years with acute or convalescent COVID-19. The CDR3 DNA reads as TGTGCCAGCCCTGGGGCCCCAGTAACCGATGAAGCTTTCTTT. Residues: CASPGAPVTDEAFF.